Listed below are T cell receptor beta chains from one sample, sequenced in a study of blood T cell repertoires in COVID-19. TCRdb's copy holds only in-frame clones and misses some; the assay was immunoSEQ multiplex PCR. This table holds 150,000 to 200,000 clones, about 90% found once. The sample taken for sequencing was PBMCs or T cells enriched from blood (not recorded which). The receptors stem from a human donor with acute COVID-19. The donor label of this sample is uncertain. Each CDR3 is given with its conserved first and last residue. D genes are given only for firm matches. Only some rows state a clone size, as once, few, many or a class for expanded clones.

abundance: .; j_gene: TRBJ2-7; v_gene: TRBV6-5; d_gene: TRBD1; CDR3nt: TGTGCCAGCAGTTCCCGGGACAGGGGATCGTACGAGCAGTACTTC; CDR3aa: CASSSRDRGSYEQYF
abundance: .; j_gene: TRBJ1-2; v_gene: TRBV5-4; d_gene: .; CDR3nt: TGTGCCAGCAGCTTGGATTCATCTAACTATGGCTACACCTTC; CDR3aa: CASSLDSSNYGYTF
abundance: few; j_gene: TRBJ1-6; v_gene: TRBV14; d_gene: .; CDR3nt: TGTGCCAGCAGCATACACAGGGATTCACCCCTCCACTTT; CDR3aa: CASSIHRDSPLHF
abundance: .; j_gene: TRBJ2-7; v_gene: TRBV3-1/TRBV3-2; d_gene: .; CDR3nt: TGTGCCAGCAGCCCATCCTTCACGGGATCGTACGAGCAGTACTTC; CDR3aa: CASSPSFTGSYEQYF
abundance: .; j_gene: TRBJ2-4; v_gene: TRBV3-1/TRBV3-2; d_gene: .; CDR3nt: TGTGCCAGCAGCCAAGTGAGGTTCACCGGCAACATTCAGTACTTC; CDR3aa: CASSQVRFTGNIQYF
abundance: .; j_gene: TRBJ2-7; v_gene: TRBV5-1; d_gene: .; CDR3nt: TGCGCCAGCAGCGTCGGAGGCAACTCCTACGAGCAGTACTTC; CDR3aa: CASSVGGNSYEQYF
abundance: .; j_gene: TRBJ2-1; v_gene: TRBV4-3; d_gene: .; CDR3nt: TGCGCCAGCAGCCAAGTAAACGGGGATAATGAGCAGTTCTTC; CDR3aa: CASSQVNGDNEQFF
abundance: once; j_gene: TRBJ2-5; v_gene: TRBV14; d_gene: .; CDR3nt: TGTGCCAGCAAGGGGGCTAGCGGGCACCAAGAGACCCAGTACTTC; CDR3aa: CASKGASGHQETQYF
abundance: .; j_gene: TRBJ2-7; v_gene: TRBV19; d_gene: TRBD1; CDR3nt: TGTGCCAGTAGTATCGGGGGACAGGGCCTTAACGAGCAGTACTTC; CDR3aa: CASSIGGQGLNEQYF
abundance: .; j_gene: TRBJ2-1; v_gene: TRBV5-6; d_gene: TRBD1; CDR3nt: TGTGCCAGCAGCCACAGGACAGGGGGGAAAAATGAGCAGTTCTTC; CDR3aa: CASSHRTGGKNEQFF
abundance: .; j_gene: TRBJ1-2; v_gene: TRBV6-4; d_gene: .; CDR3nt: TGTGCCAGCAGTGACTCGCAGGGAATTGGTGGCTACACCTTC; CDR3aa: CASSDSQGIGGYTF
abundance: .; j_gene: TRBJ1-4; v_gene: TRBV19; d_gene: .; CDR3nt: TGTGCCACCCGGCCGGGGGGGCAGCTTAATGAAAAACTGTTTTTT; CDR3aa: CATRPGGQLNEKLFF
abundance: .; j_gene: TRBJ1-2; v_gene: TRBV7-2; d_gene: .; CDR3nt: TGTGCCAGCAGCTTAGGGGAGAGCAGGGGCTACACCTTC; CDR3aa: CASSLGESRGYTF
abundance: .; j_gene: TRBJ1-1; v_gene: TRBV19; d_gene: .; CDR3nt: TGTGCCAGTAGTATTAACAAGTTGAACACTGAAGCTTTCTTT; CDR3aa: CASSINKLNTEAFF
abundance: .; j_gene: TRBJ1-1; v_gene: TRBV11-2; d_gene: TRBD1; CDR3nt: TGTGCCAGCAGCTCTCCCTTTAGACAGGGAAGGGGTTCGAACACTGAAGCTTTCTTT; CDR3aa: CASSSPFRQGRGSNTEAFF
abundance: once; j_gene: TRBJ1-6; v_gene: TRBV14; d_gene: .; CDR3nt: TGTGCCAGCAGCCAAGATTCCATTGGAATCCTGCCAGGAAGGAATTCACCCCTCCACTTT; CDR3aa: CASSQDSIGILPGRNSPLHF
abundance: .; j_gene: TRBJ2-1; v_gene: TRBV25-1; d_gene: TRBD2; CDR3nt: TGTGCCAGCAGTGAATTAGAGCGGATAGCGGGGGAGCAGTTCTTC; CDR3aa: CASSELERIAGEQFF
abundance: .; j_gene: TRBJ1-4; v_gene: TRBV19; d_gene: TRBD1; CDR3nt: TGTGCCACCGGGGACAGAGAAAAACTGTTTTTT; CDR3aa: CATGDREKLFF
abundance: .; j_gene: TRBJ2-7; v_gene: TRBV20-1; d_gene: TRBD2; CDR3nt: TGCAGTGCTAGTCTGACTAGCGGGGGGAACTCCTACGAGCAGTACTTC; CDR3aa: CSASLTSGGNSYEQYF
abundance: .; j_gene: TRBJ1-4; v_gene: TRBV27; d_gene: TRBD1; CDR3nt: TGTGCCAGCAAGGACAGGCTTAATGAAAAACTGTTTTTT; CDR3aa: CASKDRLNEKLFF
abundance: .; j_gene: TRBJ2-5; v_gene: TRBV30; d_gene: .; CDR3nt: TGTGCCTGGAACGGGGGGCAGGAGACCCAGTACTTC; CDR3aa: CAWNGGQETQYF
abundance: .; j_gene: TRBJ2-5; v_gene: TRBV19; d_gene: TRBD2; CDR3nt: TGTGCCAGTAGTATAGGAGCGGGGGCTCGGGAGACCCAGTACTTC; CDR3aa: CASSIGAGARETQYF
abundance: .; j_gene: TRBJ1-2; v_gene: TRBV7-9; d_gene: .; CDR3nt: TGTGCCAGCAGCTTAGGGGCAGGGGCTAACTATGGCTACACCTTC; CDR3aa: CASSLGAGANYGYTF
abundance: .; j_gene: TRBJ1-2; v_gene: TRBV12-3/TRBV12-4; d_gene: .; CDR3nt: TGTGCCAGCAGTTTTCGGGGTAACTATGGCTACACCTTC; CDR3aa: CASSFRGNYGYTF
abundance: .; j_gene: TRBJ2-3; v_gene: TRBV30; d_gene: TRBD2; CDR3nt: TGTGCCTGGAGCGGGGGGGCTCGGGCAGATACGCAGTATTTT; CDR3aa: CAWSGGARADTQYF
abundance: .; j_gene: TRBJ1-2; v_gene: TRBV5-1; d_gene: .; CDR3nt: TGCGCCAGCAGCTTGGTAGGGGGGGATGGCTACACCTTC; CDR3aa: CASSLVGGDGYTF
abundance: few; j_gene: TRBJ2-7; v_gene: TRBV7-3; d_gene: TRBD1; CDR3nt: TGTGCCAGCAGCCCTGGGACAGGCCGCTCCTACGAGCAGTACTTC; CDR3aa: CASSPGTGRSYEQYF
abundance: .; j_gene: TRBJ1-2; v_gene: TRBV5-1; d_gene: .; CDR3nt: TGCGCCAGCAGCTTGGCCGGAGAACAGGGTTACGGCTACACCTTC; CDR3aa: CASSLAGEQGYGYTF
abundance: .; j_gene: TRBJ2-5; v_gene: TRBV3-1/TRBV3-2; d_gene: TRBD1; CDR3nt: TGTGCCAGCAACCCGACAGGGGGAGAGACCCAGTACTTC; CDR3aa: CASNPTGGETQYF
abundance: .; j_gene: TRBJ1-4; v_gene: TRBV9; d_gene: TRBD1; CDR3nt: TGTGCCAGCGGGCGGGACAGCTGGGGTGAAAAACTGTTTTTT; CDR3aa: CASGRDSWGEKLFF
abundance: .; j_gene: TRBJ1-5; v_gene: TRBV6-5; d_gene: .; CDR3nt: TGTGCCAGCAGAACAACAGGGAATAGCAATCAGCCCCAGCATTTT; CDR3aa: CASRTTGNSNQPQHF
abundance: .; j_gene: TRBJ2-3; v_gene: TRBV7-2; d_gene: TRBD2; CDR3nt: TGTGCCAGCAGCTTAGCCCGATTCGCGGCTAGCGGGGATCGCACAGATACGCAGTATTTT; CDR3aa: CASSLARFAASGDRTDTQYF
abundance: .; j_gene: TRBJ2-5; v_gene: TRBV7-9; d_gene: TRBD1; CDR3nt: TGTGCCAGCAGCTCCGGGACAGGGGTGGGAGAGACCCAGTACTTC; CDR3aa: CASSSGTGVGETQYF
abundance: .; j_gene: TRBJ1-1; v_gene: TRBV18; d_gene: .; CDR3nt: TGTGCCAGCTCACCGAGCAAGGACAGCAGAAACACTGAAGCTTTCTTT; CDR3aa: CASSPSKDSRNTEAFF
abundance: once; j_gene: TRBJ1-1; v_gene: TRBV5-1; d_gene: .; CDR3nt: TGCGCCAGCAGCCCCGGGAGGGGAGAGAACACTGAAGCTTTCTTT; CDR3aa: CASSPGRGENTEAFF
abundance: .; j_gene: TRBJ1-4; v_gene: TRBV5-1; d_gene: .; CDR3nt: TGCGCCAGCAGCTTGGTCGGCGCGGGGGAAAAACTGTTTTTT; CDR3aa: CASSLVGAGEKLFF
abundance: .; j_gene: TRBJ1-1; v_gene: TRBV6-7; d_gene: .; CDR3nt: TGTGCCAGCAGTTACTCGTTGCAGGACATAACTGAAGCTTTCTTT; CDR3aa: CASSYSLQDITEAFF
abundance: .; j_gene: TRBJ1-2; v_gene: TRBV24-1; d_gene: .; CDR3nt: TGTGCCACCAGTGATTTGCTCAGGAACTATGGCTACACCTTC; CDR3aa: CATSDLLRNYGYTF
abundance: .; j_gene: TRBJ2-4; v_gene: TRBV27; d_gene: .; CDR3nt: TGTGCCAGCAGTCCACAGGGTATGAAAAACATTCAGTACTTC; CDR3aa: CASSPQGMKNIQYF
abundance: .; j_gene: TRBJ2-7; v_gene: TRBV29-1; d_gene: .; CDR3nt: TGCAGCGTTGTGGGGAGCCGCTACGAGCAGTACTTC; CDR3aa: CSVVGSRYEQYF
abundance: .; j_gene: TRBJ1-4; v_gene: TRBV4-1; d_gene: .; CDR3nt: TGCGCCACCTCGTACAGCTATAATGAAAAACTGTTTTTT; CDR3aa: CATSYSYNEKLFF
abundance: .; j_gene: TRBJ2-2; v_gene: TRBV21-1; d_gene: .; CDR3nt: TGTGCCAGCAGCAAAGAAGTGACAGGGCGAATTACCGGGGAGCTGTTTTTT; CDR3aa: CASSKEVTGRITGELFF
abundance: .; j_gene: TRBJ2-7; v_gene: TRBV28; d_gene: TRBD2; CDR3nt: TGTGCCAGCAGACTAGCGGGCCCTCTTGCACATTCCTACGAGCAGTACTTC; CDR3aa: CASRLAGPLAHSYEQYF
abundance: .; j_gene: TRBJ1-1; v_gene: TRBV10-2; d_gene: .; CDR3nt: TGCGCCAGCAGCCGAGAGGCGAGCACTGAAGCTTTCTTT; CDR3aa: CASSREASTEAFF
abundance: .; j_gene: TRBJ2-2; v_gene: TRBV30; d_gene: TRBD1; CDR3nt: TGTGCCTGGAGTAGAAGGGACAGGGCCGGGGAGCTGTTTTTT; CDR3aa: CAWSRRDRAGELFF
abundance: few; j_gene: TRBJ2-1; v_gene: TRBV27; d_gene: .; CDR3nt: TGTGCCAGCAGTTTATGGCCGAGAGAGGGCAATGAGCAGTTCTTC; CDR3aa: CASSLWPREGNEQFF
abundance: .; j_gene: TRBJ1-2; v_gene: TRBV5-4; d_gene: .; CDR3nt: TGTGCCAGCAGCTTGGCAGGAGGGGCCTTGGAGTTTGGCTACACCTTC; CDR3aa: CASSLAGGALEFGYTF
abundance: .; j_gene: TRBJ1-1; v_gene: TRBV10-3; d_gene: .; CDR3nt: TGTGCCATCAGTGAGTCTACAGTGGCTTTCTTT; CDR3aa: CAISESTVAFF
abundance: few; j_gene: TRBJ2-7; v_gene: TRBV24-1; d_gene: TRBD1; CDR3nt: TGTGCCACCAGCTCAGGGGGCTACGAGCAGTACTTC; CDR3aa: CATSSGGYEQYF
abundance: few; j_gene: TRBJ1-3; v_gene: TRBV30; d_gene: .; CDR3nt: TGTGCCTGGACATCCGCAGGAGGAAACACCATATATTTT; CDR3aa: CAWTSAGGNTIYF
abundance: .; j_gene: TRBJ1-2; v_gene: TRBV3-1/TRBV3-2; d_gene: TRBD1; CDR3nt: TGTGCCAGCAGCGCCGGGACAGGGCACTATGGCTACACCTTC; CDR3aa: CASSAGTGHYGYTF